These T cell receptor beta chains were read from a single sample in a study of PD-L1 blockade in urothelial cancer. Sequenced by immunoSEQ multiplex PCR; TCRdb stores in-frame clones only, minus some. The table lists approximately 79,000 clones, 85% of them singletons. The sequencing used PBMCs, collected around atezolizumab (anti-PD-L1) treatment. These receptors all come from a man in his forties or fifties with urothelial cancer. The conserved cysteine and the conserved F or W are not part of the CDR3 here. A D gene is named only where the DNA matches it firmly. Size tells how often a clone was seen (once, few, many) or the class of an expanded clone, and some rows leave it out.

>.|TRBV5-6|.
ASSLGRGSANEKLF
>.|TRBV7-9|.
ASSFDLQAYGYT
>TRBD1|TRBV28|.
ASSIQGAGQPQH
>.|TRBV7-6|.
ASSYRTDWYTGELF
>TRBD2|TRBV7-8|.
ASSLRTSGNGLETQY
>.|TRBV27|.
ASSRLQKANYGYT
>.|TRBV18|.
ASSPPTGGNEQF
>TRBD1|TRBV19|.
ASSPGQQETQY
>TRBD2|TRBV29-1|.
SVERTRDNEQF
>.|TRBV18|.
ASSPTPGTEGFNTEAFSGAF
>.|TRBV5-1|few
ASSLRGQRNTGELF
>.|TRBV28|.
ASIANYGYT
>TRBD1|TRBV30|.
ADRTGITEAF
>.|TRBV28|.
ASSLAWANTEAF
>.|TRBV5-1|many
ASSLGLQGNTEAF
>.|TRBV29-1|.
SSRRGLNTEAF
>.|TRBV7-3|.
ASSLLGGSTDTQY
>.|TRBV5-4|.
ASSLEGDSPLH
>TRBD2|TRBV7-9|.
ASTPGLADLEQY
>.|TRBV10-3|once
AISDQGPPYEQY
>.|TRBV13|.
ASSSSRPEAF
>TRBD1|TRBV4-1|.
ASSQAGRTGNQPQH
>TRBD2|TRBV19|.
ASSSRLAGSTSTDTQY
>.|TRBV2|.
ASSTGTLSYEQY
>.|TRBV4-3|.
ASSQDLEGEGETQY
>TRBD1|TRBV6-5|.
ASRVTGGYEQY
>.|TRBV6-6|.
ASSYSGSGEKETQY
>.|TRBV30|.
AWRTDRPLSEQY
>TRBD1|TRBV5-1|.
ASSKSRDRAGELF
>.|TRBV5-6|.
ASSLGGRQDTGELF
>TRBD1|TRBV2|few
ASRDQDRGRTGELF
>TRBD1|TRBV2|.
ASSGTGFATEAF
>.|TRBV11-3|once
ASSLAGTSTDTQY
>TRBD2|TRBV4-3|.
ASSLTSGITDTQY
>.|TRBV5-1|few
ASSWQTDTQY
>.|TRBV18|.
ASSPARSNTEAF
>.|TRBV20-1|.
SARVGSSPF
>.|TRBV4-2|.
ASSQDRVGQSLNQPQH
>.|TRBV2|few
ASSGRQGPQH
>.|TRBV30|.
AWSRGAGNTIY
>.|TRBV7-8|.
ASSLYRDRAVEQY
>TRBD1|TRBV5-6|.
ASSSGTGRKKLF
>TRBD1|TRBV19|.
ASSIGQGRGETQY
>TRBD2|TRBV5-4|.
ASSFTSGGEQY